The clone carrying this T cell receptor (beta chain) was picked up a small number of times. The sample comes from a study of long-term antiretroviral therapy in people with HIV. Study summary: Earliest sampling preceded the 2015 immediate-ART recommendation by about a decade.

Without exception, participants with HIV were treated in the United States. The CDR3 is 14 residues long. V trimming: 1 base; J trimming: 2 bases; junction bases outside the gene matches: 2. CDR1 and CDR2 (germline): MGHDK, SYGVNS. Investigators performed immunoSEQ version v3.0 at survey level. The target of sequencing was about 35,000-50,000 T-cell genomes per sample. Data came from immunoSEQ multiplex PCR; TCRdb stores just in-frame clones and leaves some out. The table records roughly 21,000 clones, around 86% of them present only once. The specimen comprised unsorted PBMCs, sampled 0.1 years before starting antiretroviral therapy. J is TRBJ2-7 and V is TRBV25-1; 7 nucleotides line up with TRBD1. This TCR was sampled from a man aged 35 to 55 with HIV. Written as DNA, the CDR3 is TGTGCCAGCAGTGAATGGGACAGCACCTACGAGCAGTACTTC. Its translation is CASSEWDSTYEQYF.